The rows below give T cell receptor beta chains drawn from one sample of a study of CD8 T cells in Susac syndrome. TCRdb recomputed calls from the immunoSEQ multiplex PCR reads with MiXCR, one row per CDR3 protein. The sample records 150,000 to 200,000 distinct CDR3 sequences, approximately 94% being singletons. The sample consisted of CD4+ T cells from PBMCs. These receptors all stem from a human donor with Susac syndrome. CDR3s include the opening cysteine and the closing phenylalanine or tryptophan. D genes are given only for firm matches. Clone size is given for some rows only: seen once, a few or many times, or a class if the clone is expanded.

D | J | V | size | DNA | CDR3
TRBD1 | TRBJ2-5 | TRBV2 | . | TGTGCCACAGCAGAAGGGACAGGGGAGACCCAGTACTTC | CATAEGTGETQYF
. | TRBJ2-5 | TRBV11-2 | . | TGTGCCAGCAGCTTACATGGGGGGAAGAGTTGGGAGACCCAGTACTTC | CASSLHGGKSWETQYF
. | TRBJ1-5 | TRBV7-9 | . | TGTGCCAGCAGCTTAATAGGGAGCAATCAGCCCCAGCATTTT | CASSLIGSNQPQHF
. | TRBJ2-4 | TRBV20-1 | . | TGCAGTGCTGCCGGGGAGCTCTCACTAGCCAAAAACATTCAGTACTTC | CSAAGELSLAKNIQYF
. | TRBJ2-1 | TRBV20-1 | . | TGCAGTGCTGTATGGGGCGCCCGGGAGCAGTTCTTC | CSAVWGAREQFF
TRBD1 | TRBJ1-1 | TRBV2 | once | TGTGCCAGCAGTGTTAAGGGGGCCCGGACTGAAGCTTTCTTT | CASSVKGARTEAFF
TRBD2 | TRBJ2-5 | TRBV20-1 | . | TGCAGTGCTAGTCCCCGGGGGGACCCCTCACGGACCCAGTACTTC | CSASPRGDPSRTQYF
. | TRBJ2-3 | TRBV24-1 | . | TGTGCCACCAGTTCGGGCTTTGGAACAGATACGCAGTATTTT | CATSSGFGTDTQYF
. | TRBJ2-4 | TRBV5-1 | . | TGCGCCAGCAGCTTGACGGCGGTACTAGCCAAAAACATTCAGTACTTC | CASSLTAVLAKNIQYF
TRBD2 | TRBJ2-7 | TRBV20-1 | . | TGCAGTGCTAGAGATGGGCGGGGGGCCACCTACGAGCAGTACTTC | CSARDGRGATYEQYF
. | TRBJ2-7 | TRBV18 | . | TGTGCCAGCTCACCACCGGGCAGCGGTTCCTACGAGCAGTACTTC | CASSPPGSGSYEQYF
. | TRBJ2-1 | TRBV10-3 | . | TGTGCCATCACCGAACAGGACTCGGCCAATGAGCAGTTCTTC | CAITEQDSANEQFF